Detailed here is one T cell receptor (beta chain). What it binds is unknown. These data belong to a study of cytomegalovirus exposure and HLA in healthy donors. On the study more broadly: Most genotyped donors, around four fifths of around 370, had Caucasian-associated genetic ancestry. Study observations and caveats: One cluster of highly shared sequence variants probably arose as a sequencing artifact. A later analysis linked a missense DCLRE1C variant to TCR beta V- and J-gene trimming. Presence/absence analyses rested on an assumption that sequencing depth was roughly uniform across donors.

Primers included in the PCR were 60 Vbeta and 13 Jbeta primers. The protocol was immunoSEQ multiplex PCR, while the TCRdb copy is restricted to in-frame clones and leaves out a portion. The repertoire consists of 150,000 to 200,000 clones, with approximately 83% occurring once and the leading ten covering 3.1%. The sequenced material came from PBMCs. The TCR sequence derives from a male donor in good health and CMV-seronegative.

CDR3 loop: CASSSGQAMNTEAFF. For the CDR3, the DNA is TGTGCCAGCAGCTCCGGACAGGCCATGAACACTGAAGCTTTCTTT. V usage is TRBV5-4 and J usage is TRBJ1-1; 7 positions match TRBD1. Germline V gene sequence: CDR1 SGHNT, CDR2 YYREEE (reference sequence). Trimming cost V 3 bases and J 0 bases; bases outside gene matches: 5. This CDR3 contains 15 residues.